Presented here are 7 T cell receptor delta chains from one specimen sequenced in a study of human gamma delta and Vdelta1 T cells. Their target antigens are unknown. TCRdb reran clone calling via CATT on the PCR reads. The sample consists of thousands of delta-chain clones, 40% of them appearing once. The specimen sequenced was Vdelta1 gamma-delta T cells from blood grown in culture (DOT cells). These receptors were taken from a human donor in good health.

Only a few counts were recorded for this clone. The V and J genes are TRDV1 and TRDJ3; D ambiguous. CDR1 and CDR2 (germline): TSWWSYY, QGS. Trimming removed 0 bases from V and 0 bases from J, with 6 bases in between. The CDR3 sequence is 17 residues long. CDR3 sequence: CALGELDYSWDTRQMFF. The CDR3 DNA is TGTGCTCTTGGGGAACTGGATTACTCCTGGGACACCCGACAGATGTTTTTC.

This clone was found a few times. V and J are TRDV3 and TRDJ1, with TRDD3 matching 10 bases. CDR1 is TVYSNPD and CDR2 is GDNSRS in the germline V gene (reference sequence). J lost 0 bases, V lost 0 bases, and 13 bases had no gene match. The CDR3 runs 18 residues. CDR3 residues: CAFSSGEWGIQYTDKLIF. The CDR3, as DNA: TGTGCCTTTAGCTCTGGAGAGTGGGGGATACAGTACACCGATAAACTCATCTTT.

This rearrangement joins TRDV1 to TRDJ1; 10 positions match TRDD3. CDR3 length equals 19 residues. Losses at the gene ends were 9 bases for V and 4 bases for J; bases not matched to a gene: 23. Germline V gives CDR1 TSWWSYY, CDR2 QGS. The CDR3 is CALLLIPRNGGYRGDKLIF. The CDR3 DNA follows: TGTGCTCTCCTACTCATTCCTAGAAATGGGGGATACCGGGGCGATAAACTCATCTTT.

This clone counts as medium-sized (0.01 to 0.1%). The chain joins TRDV1 to TRDJ1; D is ambiguous. V was shortened by 2 bases and J by 2 bases, with 6 bases between the two germline ends. The germline V gene encodes CDR1 TSWWSYY and CDR2 QGS. There are 13 residues in the CDR3. As DNA, the CDR3 is TGTGCTCTTGGGGAAGATCGAACCGATAAACTCATCTTT. It is translated as CALGEDRTDKLIF.

Regarding this clone: Just one base apart from a much larger clone, this may be a read error. The chain links TRDV1 to TRDJ1; TRDD3 matches at 7 bases. V gave up 6 bases and J gave up 2 bases; unmatched junction bases: 39. CDR1 TSWWSYY and CDR2 QGS come from the germline V gene. CDR3 length equals 25 residues. CDR3 DNA sequence: TGTGCTCTTGGTGACCGGCGGAAGTACCCCCGGAGGACTGGGGATCCTTTCGGTAGGACCGATAAACTCATCTTT. Amino acids: CALGDRRKYPRRTGDPFGRTDKLIF.

In this sample, this clone is medium-sized (0.01 to 0.1%). This chain links TRAV23/DV6 with TRDJ1, with 8 bases fitting TRDD3. Germline CDR1 NTAFDY, CDR2 IRPDVSE (reference sequence). The CDR3 consists of 15 residues. CDR3 amino acids: CAGPLLGAHTDKLIF. DNA for the CDR3: TGTGCTGGGCCCCTACTGGGGGCTCACACCGATAAACTCATCTTT.

A word on this clone: A read error is possible here, since a much larger clone lies one base away. The chain carries TRDV1 and TRDJ3; D perhaps matches TRDD3 (5 bases). The germline gives CDR1 TSWWSYY, CDR2 QGS. The CDR3 loop spans 20 amino acids. The CDR3 reads CALGEVSGRVGSWDTQQMFF. CDR3 nucleotides: TGTGCTCTTGGGGAAGTTTCCGGACGGGTGGGCTCCTGGGACACCCAACAGATGTTTTTC.